This TCR beta chain was sequenced for a study of blood T cell repertoires in COVID-19 (dated by TCRdb to 2018 to 2021). About the investigation overall: Samples covering the acute and convalescent phases of COVID-19 were provided by collaborators in the United States, Italy and Spain. The prospective study material was composed of cDNA or gDNA derived from T cells, B-cell-depleted T cells, or PBMCs. The dataset comprised deeply sampled blood TCRbeta repertoires from subjects exposed to, actively infected with, or recovered from COVID-19. A freely available public database, intended as a resource for researchers studying the immune response to SARS-CoV-2, is where the repertoires were released. Samples were obtained from the ongoing ImmuneRACE study (first 160 participants) and from over 1,000 subjects provided by 6 global collaborators. Nearly every sample came with metadata listing a de-identified subject ID, COVID-19 status, age in years and sex. HLA class I and class II types, where available, came from metadata supplied by the sample provider rather than from assay-based typing. Points the paper makes about the study in general: The quantity of clinical and demographic metadata differed by source and by participant and was supplied without curation.

TCRbeta CDR3 regions were amplified from genomic DNA by means of the immunoSEQ Assay, a bias-controlled multiplex PCR. The authors processed their data as follows. The number of nucleated cells in each sample was estimated from the amplification of reference gene primers within the assay. To quantify the absolute abundance of each unique TCRbeta CDR3 rearrangement, sequence reads were collapsed and filtered. For each sample, productive Simpson clonality was calculated as the square root of Simpson's diversity index across productive rearrangements. This immuneACCESS table, as held by TCRdb, lists in-frame sequences with V and J called but not all clones. Of the missing ones, under half trace to an unresolved V gene in checked studies; the others have no known cause. That table gives V, J and clone size, and the DNA gave D and trimming. The sample table shows about 360,000 clones, and 80% to 90% are seen once. Roughly 7.1% of the sample lies in the top ten.

One collaborating source in Seattle enrolled patients while the patients were actively infected and followed the patients over time throughout the course of disease. The collaborating institutions used their own protocols to collect whole blood in K2EDTA tubes. Collaborator samples were shipped for TCRbeta analysis as frozen whole blood, isolated PBMCs, or DNA extracted from either sample type. The CDR3 has 17 amino acids, counting the end cysteine and phenylalanine. Of the read, only the CDR3 DNA is kept; its 51 bases are in frame from base 1. Ends trimmed: V by 1 base, J by 4 bases; bases unmatched to a gene: 13. The germline V gene provides CDR1 SGHTA and CDR2 FQGNSA. Of note for this clone: The antigen this receptor binds is unknown. Per-nucleotide qualities are absent, and no much larger clonotype sits a single base away.

The chain joins TRBV7-2 to TRBJ2-7, with 7 bases matching TRBD2. Sequencing was carried out using peripheral blood. The receptor's source is a woman in her sixties or seventies with COVID-19, enrolled during active disease. DNA sequence: TGTGCCAGCAGCTTAGGGGGCCCAGCGGGGATGTTATACGAGCAGTACTTC. It is translated as CASSLGGPAGMLYEQYF.